A single sample gave rise to the 18 T cell receptor beta chains below, sequenced in a study of blood T cell repertoires in COVID-19. Data came from immunoSEQ multiplex PCR; TCRdb stores just in-frame clones and leaves some out. Of 250,000 to 300,000 clones listed, 83% were seen once; the top ten hold about 4.5%. The specimen was peripheral blood. The receptors stem from a man aged 55 to 70 who had recovered from COVID-19.

This clone has a handful of counts. J is TRBJ1-6 and V is TRBV11-2; 8 bases agree with TRBD1. Germline V gives CDR1 SGHAT, CDR2 FQNNGV. J gave up 11 bases and V 1 base, and 13 bases lay outside the gene matches. CDR3 length equals 17 residues. In nucleotides, the CDR3 is TGTGCCAGCAGCTTAGCACCGGGACAGGAGGGCGTGACACCCCTCCACTTT. Amino acid sequence: CASSLAPGQEGVTPLHF. The whole variable domain, remainder taken from reference TRBV11-2 and TRBJ1-6, is EAGVAQSPRYKIIEKRQSVAFWCNPISGHATLYWYQQILGQGPKLLIQFQNNGVVDDSQLPKDRFSAERLKGVDSTLKIQPAKLEDSAVYLCASSLAPGQEGVTPLHFGNGTRLTVT.

The V and J genes are TRBV6-4 and TRBJ2-7, with 8 bases aligning to TRBD1. Germline CDR1 MRHNA, CDR2 SNTAGT. This CDR3 has 14 residues. With V trimmed by 6 bases and J by 5 bases, 9 bases remained unmatched. The CDR3 coding sequence is TGTGCCAGCAGCGCATGGCAGGGGGCTAACGAGCAGTACTTC. Translated, it gives CASSAWQGANEQYF.

This sequence joins TRBV7-2 and TRBJ2-1, with TRBD2 as a possible D gene (6 bases). This CDR3 has 15 residues. Germline CDR1 and CDR2: SGHTA and FQGNSA. V was trimmed by 3 bases and J by 2 bases, leaving 11 bases between them. The CDR3 sequence is CASSLEGEPYNEQFF. For the CDR3, the DNA is TGTGCCAGCAGCTTGGAGGGAGAGCCCTACAATGAGCAGTTCTTC.

The gene calls are TRBV5-8 and TRBJ1-3; a possible D gene is TRBD1 (5 bases). The CDR3 is 17 amino acids. From germline, CDR1 is SGHTS and CDR2 YDEGEE. V lost 4 bases and J 0 bases, leaving 17 bases between the germline ends. The CDR3 DNA reads TGTGCCAGCAGCCGGGGGGACGGGACTTTCTCTGGAAACACCATATATTTT. Its protein is CASSRGDGTFSGNTIYF. The full variable domain, rest sourced from reference TRBV5-8 and TRBJ1-3, is EAGVTQSPTHLIKTRGQQATLRCSPISGHTSVYWYQQALGLGLQFLLWYDEGEERNRGNFPPRFSGRQFPNYSSELNVNALELEDSALYLCASSRGDGTFSGNTIYFGEGSWLTVV.

This clone was seen more than once but under ten times. This chain connects TRBV28 to TRBJ1-6; the match to TRBD1 covers 9 bases. This CDR3 contains 15 residues. The germline V gene has CDR1 MDHEN and CDR2 SYDVKM. The trim removed 3 bases at V and 9 bases at J, leaving 6 bases unmatched. CDR3 sequence (DNA): TGTGCCAGCAGTTTCTCTGGGACAGGGTTTTCACCCCTCCACTTT. Residues: CASSFSGTGFSPLHF.

CDR3 DNA: TGTGCCAGCAGCCAAGTAGCGGGAGTCTGGGAGCTGTTTTTT. It encodes CASSQVAGVWELFF. V usage is TRBV4-2 and J usage is TRBJ2-2; 9 bases align to TRBD2. CDR3 length equals 14 residues. The V segment lost 1 base and the J segment 9 bases; nucleotides outside the gene matches: 3. The V gene's germline CDR1 is LGHNA and CDR2 YNFKEQ.

V gene TRBV2 combines with J gene TRBJ1-2; perhaps TRBD1 as D (6 bases). With 3 bases removed from V and 8 bases from J, the gap between germline ends came to 16 bases. The CDR3 loop spans 14 amino acids. Germline lookup yields CDR1 SNHLY and CDR2 FYNNEI. In nucleotides, the CDR3 is TGTGCCAGCAGTGAGAACAGGGCGGATTCGGGCTACACCTTC. Translation gives CASSENRADSGYTF.

The chain recombines TRBV5-8 with TRBJ2-5; D is ambiguous. V lost 4 bases to trimming and J lost 1 base, with 11 bases between them. The CDR3 totals 14 residues. Germline V gives CDR1 SGHTS, CDR2 YDEGEE. CDR3 amino acids: CASSPPQVQETQYF. CDR3 in DNA: TGTGCCAGCAGCCCCCCGCAGGTCCAAGAGACCCAGTACTTC.

This clone was observed a few times. The J gene is TRBJ1-6, the V gene TRBV6-6; D gene ambiguous. V lost 7 bases to trimming and J lost 8 bases, with 9 bases between them. Germline CDR1 MNHNY, CDR2 SVGAGI (reference sequence). The CDR3 has 12 residues. The CDR3 nucleotides read TGTGCCAGCACCCCCGCGGATTCACCCCTCCACTTT. This encodes CASTPADSPLHF.

V usage is TRBV9 and J usage is TRBJ2-1; 8 bases map to TRBD2. Germline V gene data show CDR1 as SGDLS and CDR2 as YYNGEE. V trimming: 0 bases; J trimming: 7 bases; junction bases outside the gene matches: 6. The length of the CDR3 is 15 residues. DNA of the CDR3: TGTGCCAGCAGCGTAGGGGCTAGCGGGTTTAATGAGCAGTTCTTC. Protein sequence: CASSVGASGFNEQFF.

The chain combines TRBV5-1 with TRBJ1-2; a weak D match, TRBD1 (5 bases). Between the trimmed V and J ends, which lost 0 bases and 1 base, there was a span of 10 bases. The CDR3 is 15 amino acids. Germline loops: CDR1 SGHRS, CDR2 YFSETQ. The CDR3 is CASSLGPGLNYGYTF. The CDR3, as DNA: TGCGCCAGCAGCTTGGGTCCGGGACTTAACTATGGCTACACCTTC. The complete variable domain, with remaining parts taken from reference TRBV5-1 and TRBJ1-2, reads KAGVTQTPRYLIKTRGQQVTLSCSPISGHRSVSWYQQTPGQGLQFLFEYFSETQRNKGNFPGRFSGRQFSNSRSEMNVSTLELGDSALYLCASSLGPGLNYGYTFGSGTRLTVV.

This clone was counted between two and nine times. This chain joins TRBV7-3 and TRBJ1-3, with unresolved D. Deletions cut 2 bases from V and 0 bases from J, with 8 bases between. Germline assignment: CDR1 SGHTA and CDR2 FQGTGA. The CDR3 consists of 15 residues. DNA of the CDR3: TGTGCCAGCAGCTTATCCGGGTCCTCTGGAAACACCATATATTTT. It is translated as CASSLSGSSGNTIYF.

The J gene is TRBJ1-1, the V gene TRBV19; D may be TRBD1 (6 bases). The CDR3 covers 14 residues. Germline assignment: CDR1 LNHDA and CDR2 SQIVND (reference sequence). The V end lost 5 bases, the J end lost 8 bases, and 18 bases lay between the germline ends. In nucleotides, the CDR3 is TGTGCCAGTAGTGCCTCGACAGGAATTCGCGAAGCTTTCTTT. It yields the protein CASSASTGIREAFF.

The chain combines TRBV10-3 with TRBJ1-1, with D tentatively TRBD1 (5 bases). The CDR3 totals 15 residues. Per the germline V gene, CDR1 is ENHRY and CDR2 is SYGVKD. The V gene lost 0 bases and the J gene lost 6 bases, with 14 bases spanning the gap. DNA for the CDR3: TGTGCCATCAGTGAGTCGATGCAGGGCCCCCCTGAAGCTTTCTTT. It codes for CAISESMQGPPEAFF.

The chain links TRBV18 to TRBJ1-3; a possible D gene is TRBD1 (6 bases). Trimming cost V 3 bases and J 4 bases, with 10 bases left between them. The CDR3 spans 14 residues. In germline, CDR1 is KGHSH, CDR2 LQKENI. The CDR3 region is CASSPPGQGNTIYF. CDR3 nucleotide sequence: TGTGCCAGCTCACCCCCGGGACAAGGAAACACCATATATTTT.

V and J are TRBV5-1 and TRBJ1-1; D ambiguous. The CDR3 length is 13 residues. V lost 6 bases and J lost 5, with 14 bases in between. Germline loops: CDR1 SGHRS, CDR2 YFSETQ. The CDR3 nucleotides read TGCGCCAGCACCCCCCGTGGAGTAACTGAAGCTTTCTTT. Protein sequence: CASTPRGVTEAFF.

The chain combines TRBV7-3 with TRBJ2-7; TRBD2 aligns across 9 bases. Germline CDR1 reads SGHTA; CDR2 reads FQGTGA. The J segment lost 2 bases and the V segment lost 2 bases, leaving 4 bases of the junction unmatched. This CDR3 region has 15 residues. The CDR3 protein is CASSLVAGATYEQYF. The CDR3 DNA is TGTGCCAGCAGCTTAGTAGCGGGGGCCACCTACGAGCAGTACTTC.

This chain uses TRBV2 with TRBJ2-6, with 10 bases fitting TRBD2. V gave up 4 bases and J gave up 0 bases; unmatched junction bases: 3. The CDR3 sequence is 17 residues long. Germline CDR1 is SNHLY and CDR2 is FYNNEI. CDR3 nucleotides: TGTGCCAGCAGTGGGTCTAGCGGGGGCTCTGGGGCCAACGTCCTGACTTTC. Encoded protein: CASSGSSGGSGANVLTF.